A selection of T cell receptor beta chains follows, all from one sample in a study of T-cell memory formation after mild COVID-19. MiXCR, applied by TCRdb to the 5' RACE reads, yields one record per CDR3 protein. The sample has approximately 500,000 distinct CDR3 sequences; around a quarter are singletons. The source material was PBMCs or a T cell subset sorted from them (not recorded which). The receptors here all came from an adult woman who had mild COVID-19 (a few samples of this study predate the infection). Cell type and time point are not known. The CDR3 runs from the conserved cysteine through the conserved F or W. The D gene is left open where the match is weak. For some rows the clone size is stated as once, few or many, or as a class when expanded; others skip it.

j_call | cdr3_length | d_call | v_call | clone_size | cdr3_nt | cdr3_aa
TRBJ2-1 | 12 | - | TRBV5-1 | few | TGCGCCAGCAGCTTGGATAGCGATGAGCAGTTCTTC | CASSLDSDEQFF
TRBJ1-2 | 15 | TRBD1 | TRBV11-2 | - | TGTGCCAGCAGCTTAAGATCAGGGGGCAGCTATGGCTACACCTTC | CASSLRSGGSYGYTF
TRBJ2-1 | 15 | TRBD1 | TRBV7-3 | few | TGTGCCACCCACCCGGGACAGGCGACCTACAATGAGCAGTTCTTC | CATHPGQATYNEQFF
TRBJ2-1 | 13 | TRBD1 | TRBV4-2 | many | TGTGCCAGCAGCCAGACAGGGGACAATGAGCAGTTCTTC | CASSQTGDNEQFF
TRBJ2-5 | 15 | TRBD2 | TRBV14 | - | TGTGCCAGCAGCCAACTAAGCGGGGGTCAAGAGACCCAGTACTTC | CASSQLSGGQETQYF
TRBJ2-3 | 16 | TRBD2 | TRBV7-6 | - | TGTGCCAGCAGCTTAGTGGCGGGAGAACTCACAGATACGCAGTATTTT | CASSLVAGELTDTQYF
TRBJ1-1 | 14 | - | TRBV7-2 | few | TGTGCCAGCAGCTCTGCGTTTTTCTTCGCTGAAGCTTTCTTT | CASSSAFFFAEAFF
TRBJ1-5 | 16 | - | TRBV21-1 | - | TGTGCCAGCAGCAAACCGACAGCTTATAGCAATCAGCCCCAGCATTTT | CASSKPTAYSNQPQHF
TRBJ2-1 | 16 | - | TRBV5-6 | few | TGTGCCAGCAGCTTGGCTCGGGCCAGGTTCTACAATGAGCAGTTCTTC | CASSLARARFYNEQFF
TRBJ2-3 | 15 | - | TRBV2 | many | TGTGCCAGCAGTGATGTCCGACAGAGCACAGATACGCAGTATTTT | CASSDVRQSTDTQYF
TRBJ1-6 | 14 | TRBD1 | TRBV20-1 | - | TGCAGTGCTAGTGTCGCCAGGGGGATTTCACCCCTCCACTTT | CSASVARGISPLHF
TRBJ1-1 | 17 | - | TRBV11-2 | few | TGTGCCAGCAGTCCCTCCGGGTTAAAGGTCGTGGACACTGAAGCTTTCTTT | CASSPSGLKVVDTEAFF
TRBJ2-3 | 15 | - | TRBV7-8 | - | TGTGCCAGCAGCTTACCAAGACTAGTCGCAGATACGCAGTATTTT | CASSLPRLVADTQYF
TRBJ2-1 | 15 | - | TRBV5-1 | few | TGCGCCAGCAGCTTGGGATACGGGGGAGACAATGAGCAGTTCTTC | CASSLGYGGDNEQFF
TRBJ2-3 | 12 | - | TRBV2 | once | TGTGCCAGCAATGGAGCTAGGGGTACGCAGTATTTT | CASNGARGTQYF
TRBJ2-3 | 17 | - | TRBV6-5 | few | TGTGCCAGCAGTTACTCCTCCATGGGGATAGGGGGAGATACGCAGTATTTT | CASSYSSMGIGGDTQYF
TRBJ2-1 | 16 | TRBD2 | TRBV3-1 | - | TGTGCCAGCAGCCCAAAGAGCGGGGGCCACTACAATGAGCAGTTCTTC | CASSPKSGGHYNEQFF
TRBJ1-1 | 13 | - | TRBV5-5 | few | TGTGCCAGCAGCTTTATTGAGTGGGGGGAAGCTTTCTTT | CASSFIEWGEAFF
TRBJ1-1 | 14 | - | TRBV4-2 | few | TGTGCCAGCAGCCACCCCGGAGGGCGAACTGAAGCTTTCTTT | CASSHPGGRTEAFF
TRBJ2-5 | 14 | TRBD2 | TRBV30 | - | TGTGCCTGGAGTACCTCTAGCGGGAAGGAGACCCAGTACTTC | CAWSTSSGKETQYF
TRBJ2-5 | 14 | TRBD1 | TRBV5-6 | few | TGTGCCAGCAGCAAGACAGGGGCTACGGAGACCCAGTACTTC | CASSKTGATETQYF
TRBJ2-3 | 13 | - | TRBV12-3/TRBV12-4 | - | TGTGCCAGCCGACAAACTAGCACAGATACGCAGTATTTT | CASRQTSTDTQYF
TRBJ1-2 | 15 | - | TRBV7-9 | few | TGTGCCAGCAGCTTCCCCGCAACGACTATTTATGGCTACACCTTC | CASSFPATTIYGYTF
TRBJ2-2 | 16 | - | TRBV5-1 | few | TGCGCCAGCAGCTTTCTCCCCGGGACGAACACCGGGGAGCTGTTTTTT | CASSFLPGTNTGELFF
TRBJ2-1 | 17 | - | TRBV9 | - | TGTGCCAGCAGCGTAAAGGGGGACCCGAGCTCCTACAATGAGCAGTTCTTC | CASSVKGDPSSYNEQFF
TRBJ1-1 | 14 | - | TRBV27 | - | TGTGCCAGCAGTGACGGGACGGCAAGCACTGAAGCTTTCTTT | CASSDGTASTEAFF
TRBJ2-3 | 15 | - | TRBV7-9 | few | TGTGCCAGCAGCTTAAAAGGGGCAAACACAGATACGCAGTATTTT | CASSLKGANTDTQYF
TRBJ2-1 | 16 | TRBD2 | TRBV7-9 | - | TGTGCCAGCAGCTCCTCGACGGGGAGGGGTAAGGATGAGCAGTTCTTC | CASSSSTGRGKDEQFF
TRBJ2-7 | 13 | - | TRBV20-1 | few | TGCAGTGCTAGATCCCCCAACTCTTACGAGCAGTACTTC | CSARSPNSYEQYF
TRBJ2-3 | 14 | TRBD2 | TRBV7-9 | - | TGTGCCAGCAGCCAAAGCGGGGGCACAGATACGCAGTATTTT | CASSQSGGTDTQYF
TRBJ2-7 | 16 | TRBD2 | TRBV6-2/TRBV6-3 | few | TGTGCCAGCAGTTCCCCGGGACTAGCGGACTCCTACGAGCAGTACTTC | CASSSPGLADSYEQYF